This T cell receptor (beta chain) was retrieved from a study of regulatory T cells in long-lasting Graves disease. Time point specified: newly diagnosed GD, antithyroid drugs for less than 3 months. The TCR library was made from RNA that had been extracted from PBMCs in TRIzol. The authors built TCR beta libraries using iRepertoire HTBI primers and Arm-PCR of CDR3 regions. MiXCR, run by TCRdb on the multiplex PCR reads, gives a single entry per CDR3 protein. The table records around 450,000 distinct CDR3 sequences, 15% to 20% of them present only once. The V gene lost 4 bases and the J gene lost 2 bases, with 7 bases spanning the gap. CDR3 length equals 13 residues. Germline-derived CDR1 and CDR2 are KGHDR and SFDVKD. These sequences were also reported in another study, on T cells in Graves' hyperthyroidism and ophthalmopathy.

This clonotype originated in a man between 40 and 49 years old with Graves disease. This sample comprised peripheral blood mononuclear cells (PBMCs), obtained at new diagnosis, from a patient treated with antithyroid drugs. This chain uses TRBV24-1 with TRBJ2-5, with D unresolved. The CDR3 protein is CATSEGPQETQYF. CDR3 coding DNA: TGTGCCACCAGTGAAGGACCACAAGAGACCCAGTACTTC.